Below, one T cell receptor beta chain is given with its context. This entry belongs to a study of T cells in Graves' hyperthyroidism and ophthalmopathy. Study in general: Blood from the periphery was taken at initial diagnosis, before any treatment.

TCR beta CDR3 regions were amplified from RNA. The TCR CDR3 was amplified in a first-round RT-PCR using the HTBI primer set. TCRdb re-derived calls from the multiplex PCR reads in MiXCR, one entry per CDR3 protein. Of approximately 320,000 distinct CDR3 sequences listed, 16% were seen once; the top ten hold 33%. Stable hyperthyroidism: no ophthalmopathy progression over 18 months of follow-up. PBMCs were sourced from 9 to 10 ml fresh peripheral blood. Sequenced material: blood. The sequence came from a man aged 25-45 years with Graves' hyperthyroidism.

In DNA, the CDR3 is TGTGCCAGCAGTTCGGGGCGGGAGGGCTACAATGAGCAGTTCTTC. Translated: CASSSGREGYNEQFF. This chain links TRBV7-9 with TRBJ2-1; 9 nucleotides agree with TRBD2. Germline V gene sequence: CDR1 SEHNR, CDR2 FQNEAQ (reference sequence). The CDR3 consists of 15 residues. The V gene end was trimmed by 6 bases and the J gene end by 3 bases; junction bases not matched to a gene: 6. The full variable domain, in which reference TRBV7-9 and TRBJ2-1 provide the parts outside the CDR3, is DTGVSQNPRHKITKRGQNVTFRCDPISEHNRLYWYRQTLGQGPEFLTYFQNEAQLEKSRLLSDRFSAERPKGSFSTLEIQRTEQGDSAMYLCASSSGREGYNEQFFGPGTRLTVL.